What follows describes a single T cell receptor (beta chain). Genomic DNA of each subset was evenly split across several immunoSEQ plates. Produced via immunoSEQ multiplex PCR; TCRdb's table is partial and in-frame only. The profile shows millions of clones, 85% to 95% of them singletons. This entry comes from a study of shared clonotypes between healthy human individuals. The length of the CDR3 is 14 residues. Looked up from germline, CDR1 is SGHDN and CDR2 is FVKESK. Losses at the gene ends were 4 bases for V and 9 bases for J; bases not matched to a gene: 9. Selected positively for CCR7 and CD45RO-negative, naive CD8 cells excluded terminally differentiated effector memory CD45RA+ cells.

This chain connects TRBV14 to TRBJ2-5, with 9 bases that match TRBD2. Sequenced: naive CD8+ T cells from PBMCs. The TCR was taken from a young man in good health. Some clones in this sample may be carry-over from other donors' samples. CDR3 amino acids: CASSPRLAVGPQYF. The DNA of the CDR3 is TGTGCCAGCAGCCCTCGACTAGCGGTGGGACCCCAGTACTTC.